Following are 14 T cell receptor beta chains from one sample sequenced in a study of cytotoxic CD8 clonotypes in ibrutinib-treated CLL. TCRdb's table, derived via immunoSEQ multiplex PCR, lists solely in-frame clones and lacks some. The sample includes around 60,000 clones, approximately 75% of them seen just once. The sequences come from PBMCs, collected after 12 months of ibrutinib treatment. Receptors were obtained from a human donor with chronic lymphocytic leukemia.

This chain uses TRBV7-2 with TRBJ2-2; 12 bases agree with TRBD2. Unmatched junction bases numbered 6, after V lost 1 base and J lost 6 bases. CDR1 and CDR2 (germline): SGHTA, FQGNSA. The CDR3 has 17 residues. The CDR3 is CASSLVPASGRAGELFF. CDR3 DNA: TGTGCCAGCAGCTTAGTTCCGGCTAGCGGGAGGGCCGGGGAGCTGTTTTTT.

This clone was observed a single time. The chain has TRBV18 and TRBJ1-2, with 12 positions matching TRBD1. The CDR3 is 16 amino acids. After removal of 3 bases from V and 7 bases from J, the junction contained 9 bases not matched to a gene. The germline V gene has CDR1 KGHSH and CDR2 LQKENI. The CDR3 is CASSPYPGQGASGYTF. CDR3 sequence (DNA): TGTGCCAGCTCACCCTATCCGGGACAGGGGGCTAGTGGCTACACCTTC.

The gene calls are TRBV10-3 and TRBJ2-7; D perhaps matches TRBD1 (5 bases). Trimming removed 0 bases at V and 2 bases at J, with 5 bases between. The CDR3 is made up of 13 amino acids. Germline V lookup: CDR1 ENHRY, CDR2 SYGVKD. This CDR3 reads CAISESGAYEQYF. The CDR3 DNA follows: TGTGCCATCAGTGAGTCAGGGGCCTACGAGCAGTACTTC.

This clone was seen more than once but under ten times. The V and J genes are TRBV7-9 and TRBJ2-7; no clear D. Trimming removed 6 bases from V and 9 bases from J, with 15 bases in between. Germline values: CDR1 SEHNR, CDR2 FQNEAQ (reference sequence). The CDR3 runs to 12 residues. The CDR3 is CASSQTPFGQYF. The DNA of the CDR3 is TGTGCCAGCAGTCAGACTCCTTTTGGGCAGTACTTC.

A few counts support this clone. The chain couples TRBV2 to TRBJ1-1; unclear D gene. Germline V gene data show CDR1 as SNHLY and CDR2 as FYNNEI. With 7 bases removed from V and 1 base from J, the gap between germline ends came to 10 bases. The CDR3 is 13 residues long. CDR3 amino acids: CASTYTTNTEAFF. The CDR3 DNA reads TGTGCCAGCACTTACACCACGAACACTGAAGCTTTCTTT.

This chain connects TRBV19 to TRBJ1-1; D not certain. The CDR3 is 13 residues long. Germline loops: CDR1 LNHDA, CDR2 SQIVND (reference sequence). Trimming removed 6 bases at V and 1 base at J, with 9 bases between. The CDR3 coding sequence is TGTGCCAGTAGGTGGACCCCGAACACTGAAGCTTTCTTT. Encoded protein: CASRWTPNTEAFF.

The chain uses TRBV15 and TRBJ2-3, with D hard to call. Trimming cost V 0 bases and J 0 bases, with 10 bases left between them. Germline loops: CDR1 LNHNV, CDR2 YYDKDF (reference sequence). CDR3 size: 16 residues. The CDR3 sequence: CATSRDWASSTDTQYF. The CDR3 bases are TGTGCCACCAGCAGAGACTGGGCCTCTAGCACAGATACGCAGTATTTT.

The genes are TRBV2 and TRBJ1-5, with no clear D. The CDR3 has 12 residues. The germline gives CDR1 SNHLY, CDR2 FYNNEI. Trimming cost V 2 bases and J 7 bases, with 6 bases left between them. The CDR3 DNA reads TGTGCCAGCAGTGAAACGAGCCAGCCCCAGCATTTT. The encoded protein is CASSETSQPQHF.

This clone was counted between two and nine times. This CDR3 is CSGGTAGNTIYF. The CDR3 DNA reads as TGCAGCGGGGGGACAGCGGGAAACACCATATATTTT. The rearrangement links TRBV29-1 to TRBJ1-3; 7 bases are shared with TRBD1. Losses at the gene ends were 7 bases for V and 4 bases for J; bases not matched to a gene: 4. Looked up from germline, CDR1 is SQVTM and CDR2 is ANQGSEA. This CDR3 comprises 12 residues.

The rearrangement uses TRBV19 and TRBJ1-6; D remains unclear. Germline CDR1 and CDR2: LNHDA and SQIVND (reference sequence). V lost 3 bases to trimming and J lost 8 bases, with 11 bases between them. This CDR3 region has 14 residues. The CDR3 loop is CASSIGPLDSPLHF. The CDR3 DNA follows: TGTGCCAGTAGTATCGGTCCGTTGGATTCACCCCTCCACTTT. Complete variable domain (other parts from reference TRBV19 and TRBJ1-6): DGGITQSPKYLFRKEGQNVTLSCEQNLNHDAMYWYRQDPGQGLRLIYYSQIVNDFQKGDIAEGYSVSREKKESFPLTVTSAQKNPTAFYLCASSIGPLDSPLHFGNGTRLTVT.

The chain joins TRBV28 to TRBJ2-3; TRBD2 matches 8 bases. CDR1 MDHEN and CDR2 SYDVKM come from the germline V gene. V lost 3 bases to trimming and J lost 4 bases; unmatched junction nucleotides: 12. This CDR3 comprises 17 residues. The CDR3 is CASSFRGIAGLSDTQYF. Here the CDR3 DNA reads TGTGCCAGCAGTTTTAGGGGGATAGCGGGATTGTCAGATACGCAGTATTTT.

The rearrangement links TRBV7-8 to TRBJ2-5; D is uncertain. Per germline, CDR1 SGHVS and CDR2 FQNEAQ. This CDR3 comprises 13 residues. V was pared by 1 base and J by 5 bases, with 8 bases between. CDR3 sequence: CASSLVRVETQYF. CDR3 in DNA: TGTGCCAGCAGCTTAGTAAGGGTTGAGACCCAGTACTTC.

The sample holds a few counts of this clone. V gene TRBV19 combines with J gene TRBJ2-1; TRBD1 or TRBD2 may be the D gene (7 bases each). The CDR3 length is 12 residues. The germline V and J ends were trimmed by 5 bases and 14 bases, with 16 bases remaining between them. Germline lookup yields CDR1 LNHDA and CDR2 SQIVND (reference sequence). CDR3 in amino acids: CASSPSQGREFF. CDR3 nucleotides: TGTGCCAGTAGTCCTTCACAGGGGAGGGAGTTCTTC. Supplemented by reference TRBV19 and TRBJ2-1, the full variable domain reads DGGITQSPKYLFRKEGQNVTLSCEQNLNHDAMYWYRQDPGQGLRLIYYSQIVNDFQKGDIAEGYSVSREKKESFPLTVTSAQKNPTAFYLCASSPSQGREFFGPGTRLTVL.

The CDR3 protein is CASSRDVAGAGDTQYF. In DNA, the CDR3 is TGTGCCAGCAGCCGGGACGTAGCGGGAGCGGGAGATACGCAGTATTTT. The gene calls are TRBV4-2 and TRBJ2-3, with TRBD2 identical over 9 bases. The CDR3 length is 16 residues. The trim removed 4 bases at V and 5 bases at J, leaving 10 bases unmatched. Germline loops: CDR1 LGHNA, CDR2 YNFKEQ.